This T cell receptor beta chain was profiled in a study of cytomegalovirus exposure and HLA in healthy donors. This clone was counted once. Its specificity is unknown. Whole-study findings and limits: High specificity and sensitivity for cytomegalovirus status were reported for the classifier. Most TCR sequences proved rare, with some public TCRs found in many donors. Some TCR beta chains (164 of them) were listed as cytomegalovirus-associated.

CDR3 length: 15 residues. Germline CDR1 is SGHVS and CDR2 is FNYEAQ. Losses at the gene ends were 1 base for V and 1 base for J; bases not matched to a gene: 3. The validation cohort, a group of around 130 subjects, included the donors and was separate from the roughly 670-subject first cohort. The repertoire was sequenced with immunoSEQ multiplex PCR; TCRdb's copy has only in-frame clones and lacks some. The sample contains 300,000 to 400,000 clones, roughly 88% of which appear only once. Material: PBMCs. The TCR was taken from a man aged 30 to 39 in good health and CMV-seronegative. The V call is TRBV7-6, the J call TRBJ2-5; 7 positions agree with TRBD2. The CDR3 DNA reads as TGTGCCAGCAGCTTAGGGGCTAGCGGCCAAGAGACCCAGTACTTC. Protein: CASSLGASGQETQYF.